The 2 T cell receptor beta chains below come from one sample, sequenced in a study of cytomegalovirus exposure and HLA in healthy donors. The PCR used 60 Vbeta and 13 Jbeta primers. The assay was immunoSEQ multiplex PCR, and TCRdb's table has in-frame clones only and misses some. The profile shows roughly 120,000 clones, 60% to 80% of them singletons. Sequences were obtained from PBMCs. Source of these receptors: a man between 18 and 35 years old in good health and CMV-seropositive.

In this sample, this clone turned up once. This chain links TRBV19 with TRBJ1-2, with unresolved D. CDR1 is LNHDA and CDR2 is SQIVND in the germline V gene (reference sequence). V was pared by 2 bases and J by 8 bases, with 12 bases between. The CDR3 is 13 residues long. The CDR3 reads CASSINLNRGYTF. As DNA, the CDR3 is TGTGCCAGTAGTATAAACCTAAACCGGGGCTACACCTTC.

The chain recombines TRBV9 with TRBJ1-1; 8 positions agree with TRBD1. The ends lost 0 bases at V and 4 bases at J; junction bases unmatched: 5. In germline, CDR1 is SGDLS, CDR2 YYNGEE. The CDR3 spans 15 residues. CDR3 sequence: CASSVVGQGFTEAFF. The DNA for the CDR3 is TGTGCCAGCAGCGTAGTTGGACAGGGATTCACTGAAGCTTTCTTT. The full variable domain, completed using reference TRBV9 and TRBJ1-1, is DSGVTQTPKHLITATGQRVTLRCSPRSGDLSVYWYQQSLDQGLQFLIQYYNGEERAKGNILERFSAQQFPDLHSELNLSSLELGDSALYFCASSVVGQGFTEAFFGQGTRLTVV.